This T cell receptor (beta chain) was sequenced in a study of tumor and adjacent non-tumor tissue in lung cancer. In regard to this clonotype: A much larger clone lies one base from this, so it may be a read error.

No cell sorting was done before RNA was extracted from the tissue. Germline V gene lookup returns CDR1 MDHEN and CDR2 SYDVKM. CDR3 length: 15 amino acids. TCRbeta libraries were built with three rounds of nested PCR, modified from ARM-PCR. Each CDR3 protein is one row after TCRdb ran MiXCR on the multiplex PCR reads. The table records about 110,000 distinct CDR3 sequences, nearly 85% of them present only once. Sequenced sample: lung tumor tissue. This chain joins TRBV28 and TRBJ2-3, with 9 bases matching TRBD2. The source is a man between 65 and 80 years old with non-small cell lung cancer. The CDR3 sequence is CACSLLAGGPDTQYF. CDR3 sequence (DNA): TGTGCCTGCAGTTTGCTCGCGGGGGGGCCGGATACGCAGTATTTT.